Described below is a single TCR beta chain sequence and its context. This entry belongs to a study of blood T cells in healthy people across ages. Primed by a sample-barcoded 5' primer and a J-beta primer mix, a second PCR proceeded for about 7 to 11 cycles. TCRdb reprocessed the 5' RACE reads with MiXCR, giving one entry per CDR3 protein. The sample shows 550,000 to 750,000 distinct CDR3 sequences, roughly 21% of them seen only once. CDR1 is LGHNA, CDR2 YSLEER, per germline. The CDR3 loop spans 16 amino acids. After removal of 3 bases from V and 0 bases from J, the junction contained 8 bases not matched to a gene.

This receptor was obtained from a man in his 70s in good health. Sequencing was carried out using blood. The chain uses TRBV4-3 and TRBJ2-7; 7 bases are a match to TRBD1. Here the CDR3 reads CASSQFVGQDSYEQYF. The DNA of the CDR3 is TGCGCCAGCAGCCAGTTCGTCGGACAGGACTCCTACGAGCAGTACTTC.